The text below deals with one TCR beta chain. Its antigen is unidentified. The data belong to a study of shared clonotypes between healthy human individuals. Study background: Donor ages ranged 18 to 49 years: a couple of women, a few men. General study points: The study found lower generation probabilities in non-shared clonotypes than in those shared by all four donors. Larger estimated richness was generally seen in naive subsets than in memory subsets.

Per the study methods: Junction-only immunoSEQ sequences carried no quality scores, so filtering differed. Produced via immunoSEQ multiplex PCR; TCRdb's table is partial and in-frame only. V and J calls and clone size come straight from that table; D and trimming were deduced from the DNA. Of over 2 million clones in the sample, 95% are singletons; the top ten hold 0.13%. The CDR3 totals 14 residues. Trimming took 3 bases from V and 11 from J; bases not matched to a gene: 12. The germline gives CDR1 SEHNR, CDR2 FQNEAQ (reference sequence). The sequencing sample was made of naive CD4+ T cells sorted from blood. Specified subset: CD45RA+ positively selected. This chain links TRBV7-9 with TRBJ1-1; 7 bases align to TRBD1. This clonotype was obtained from a man aged 18 to 29 in good health. CDR3 nucleotides: TGTGCCAGCAGCTTCTTTGAGGGGGCGAATACGGCTTTCTTT. This encodes CASSFFEGANTAFF.